The rows below give T cell receptor beta chains drawn from one sample of a study of radiotherapy plus CTLA-4 blockade in lung cancer. Only in-frame clones appear in the TCRdb table, and some are missing; sequencing was by immunoSEQ multiplex PCR. The sample holds approximately 45,000 clones, roughly 60% seen once. The source was peripheral blood, collected from a patient treated with radiotherapy plus ipilimumab. All receptors derive from a human donor with non-small cell lung cancer who had a partial response to radiotherapy plus ipilimumab. The CDR3 runs from the conserved cysteine through the conserved F or W.

j_call v_call cdr3_aa
TRBJ2-5 TRBV9 CASSMGLSPETQYF
TRBJ2-1 TRBV11-1 CASSFRGNHNEQFF
TRBJ2-1 TRBV5-4 CASSLRNNEQFF
TRBJ2-5 TRBV29-1 CSVEDPTGARETQYF
TRBJ2-1 TRBV18 CASSPAGGHYNEQFF
TRBJ1-5 TRBV6-1 CASSLDRGSNQPQHF
TRBJ2-1 TRBV5-1 CASSLQGINEQFF
TRBJ1-1 TRBV5-8 CASSLGGREDTEAFF
TRBJ1-5 TRBV6-5 CASSPDREQPQHF
TRBJ1-2 TRBV9 CASSVGQTDGYTF
TRBJ2-5 TRBV10-1 CASSRTAQETQYF
TRBJ2-5 TRBV9 CASSTGDSGETQYF
TRBJ2-1 TRBV5-1 CVSNADTNNEQFF
TRBJ2-5 TRBV7-3 CASSLQGRETQYF
TRBJ2-3 TRBV30 CAWGTGGWDTQYF
TRBJ2-2 TRBV4-2 CAARGNTGELFF
TRBJ1-3 TRBV7-9 CASNGGGDTIYF
TRBJ2-7 TRBV14 CASSQDGVYEQYF
TRBJ1-1 TRBV7-9 CASSQTGGRDWAFF
TRBJ1-4 TRBV6-1 CASSERDRGPNEKLFF
TRBJ1-6 TRBV7-2 CASSFPRSNSPLHF
TRBJ1-2 TRBV19 CASSTTTVGYTF
TRBJ2-3 TRBV13 CASSLATGGVADTQYF
TRBJ2-3 TRBV7-3 CASSFRGADTQYF
TRBJ2-2 TRBV9 CASSADSQNTGELFF
TRBJ1-6 TRBV5-4 CASRPGQGDLNSPLHF
TRBJ2-1 TRBV9 CASSVLAGGYNEQFF
TRBJ1-1 TRBV6-7 CASGRVHRGALENTEAFF
TRBJ2-5 TRBV6-1 CASSERRLEQYF
TRBJ1-1 TRBV5-1 CASSLAGYTEAFF
TRBJ2-7 TRBV7-9 CASSYSPTSGGVYEQYF
TRBJ1-1 TRBV5-1 CASSLGDSSNTEAFF
TRBJ1-2 TRBV19 CASSMFSYYGYTF
TRBJ2-1 TRBV10-2 CASSDPAAKQFF
TRBJ2-1 TRBV5-8 CASSLAKGGLHYNEQFF
TRBJ2-7 TRBV10-3 CAMSGTELTEQYF
TRBJ1-2 TRBV5-8 CASSKTGVPYGYTF
TRBJ1-5 TRBV2 CAGRGQSNQPQHF
TRBJ2-7 TRBV10-3 CAISDRGSYEQYF
TRBJ1-4 TRBV6-6 CASRVTVAGGKLFF
TRBJ2-3 TRBV28 CASSLKSPHTQYF